This T cell receptor (beta chain) was sequenced in a study of cytomegalovirus exposure and HLA in healthy donors. Study-level background: Some 91 million unique TCRs from HLA-typed donors were held in an early release of data. Notes on the study in general: The only immune exposure information that was available was CMV serostatus.

Although they were nominally healthy when sampled, donors likely had unrecorded immune exposures. The primer mix had 60 Vbeta and 13 Jbeta primers. Clones were sequenced by immunoSEQ multiplex PCR, and TCRdb holds only the in-frame ones, with some missing. The sample includes roughly 150,000 clones, 80% of them seen just once. A remark on this clone: Its target is not known.

The sequence came from a man aged 18 to 30 in good health and CMV-seropositive. Material for sequencing was PBMCs.

The CDR3 DNA follows: TGCAGCGTTGACGAGTGGGGGGGCGCGGATACGCAGTATTTT. This codes for CSVDEWGGADTQYF. V and J are TRBV29-1 and TRBJ2-3, with D possibly being TRBD2 (7 bases). CDR1 SQVTM and CDR2 ANQGSEA come from the germline V gene. The ends were cut back, 3 bases at V and 6 bases at J, with 16 bases in the middle. The CDR3 is made up of 14 amino acids.